The sequence of this T cell receptor beta chain was determined in a study of cytomegalovirus exposure and HLA in healthy donors. Study in general: Early released data had tens of millions of unique TCRs, all coming from HLA-typed donors.

The PCR employed 60 Vbeta primers together with 13 Jbeta primers. Original analysis: Later work found approximately 87 million unique TCR beta chains, with 10 million to 14 million shared. This table comes from immunoSEQ multiplex PCR, and its TCRdb copy is limited to in-frame clones, with some not included. That table supplies the V and J calls and clone size; D and trimming were determined from the DNA. Its table records some 80,000 clones. Germline V gives CDR1 SNHLY, CDR2 FYNNEI. V lost 4 bases, J lost 5 bases, and 14 bases lay in between. The CDR3 is 14 residues long. Donors showed nominal health when sampled, although they likely had unrecorded immune exposures. Note on this clone: Antigen specificity is unknown.

General study findings and limits: Beyond CMV serostatus, there was no information to go on about immune exposure.

The TCR sequence derives from a woman in her 30s in good health and CMV-seronegative. The genes are TRBV2 and TRBJ1-1; D perhaps matches TRBD1 (6 bases). Sample: PBMCs. The chain's CDR3 is CASSGPNRATEAFF. The DNA of the CDR3 is TGTGCCAGCAGTGGTCCTAACAGGGCAACTGAAGCTTTCTTT.